This T cell receptor beta chain was captured by sequencing in a study of T cell changes during pregnancy in multiple sclerosis (dated by TCRdb to between 2018 and 2020). Background on the whole study: Changes in the T cell repertoire over the course of pregnancy were examined in this study in women with multiple sclerosis.

Receptors were amplified or captured by the immunoSEQ multiplex PCR assay. The table comes from immuneACCESS by way of TCRdb, which keeps in-frame sequences with V and J called. Part of the clones is missing from these tables; in studies checked, under half for an unresolved V gene and the rest for unknown reasons. For this sample the table gives 120,000 or so clones, of which 80% to 95% were detected only once. The ten largest make up roughly 5.7% of the sample. From the cysteine up to the phenylalanine, the CDR3 has a length of 14 residues. Only CDR3 DNA is held: 42 bases, read in frame from base 1. CDR1 GTSNPN and CDR2 SVGIG are derived from the germline V gene (reference sequence). V loses 4 bases of germline sequence and J loses 2 bases, and the interval between the two ends is 14 bases. Regarding this clone: No antigen is known for it. No much larger clonotype is one base removed from it; base qualities were not supplied.

The receptor was isolated from a female donor with multiple sclerosis, enrolled in a pregnancy study. The V and J segments used are TRBV30 and TRBJ2-5, with TRBD1 perhaps the D gene, on 5 matching bases. Specimen: peripheral blood, collected before pregnancy. Here is the DNA: TGTGCCTGGACCCCAAGACAGCCACAAGAGACCCAGTACTTC. Its coded protein is CAWTPRQPQETQYF.